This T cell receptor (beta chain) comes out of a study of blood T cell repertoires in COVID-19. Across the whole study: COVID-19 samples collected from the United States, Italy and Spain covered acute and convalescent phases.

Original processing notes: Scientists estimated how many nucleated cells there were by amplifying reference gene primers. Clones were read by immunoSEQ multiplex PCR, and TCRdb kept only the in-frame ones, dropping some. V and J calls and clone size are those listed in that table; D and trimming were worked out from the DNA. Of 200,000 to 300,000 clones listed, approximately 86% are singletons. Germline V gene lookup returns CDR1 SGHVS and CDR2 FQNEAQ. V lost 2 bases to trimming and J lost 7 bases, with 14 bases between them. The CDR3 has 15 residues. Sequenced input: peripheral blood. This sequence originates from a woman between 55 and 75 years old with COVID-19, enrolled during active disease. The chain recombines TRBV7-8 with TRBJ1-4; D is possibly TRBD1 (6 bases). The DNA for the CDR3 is TGTGCCAGCAGCTTATGGGGGGGGCGCGGTGAAAAACTGTTTTTT. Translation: CASSLWGGRGEKLFF.